These 31 T cell receptor beta chains were all obtained from the same sample, sequenced in a study of T cell clonality in common variable immunodeficiency. Sequencing was performed with immunoSEQ multiplex PCR; in TCRdb, only in-frame clones are kept and a portion is missing. This repertoire lists more than 20,000 clones without singletons; 3.5% to 4.5% sits in the top ten. The study's findings and limits: Fewer deletions and N-nucleotide insertions were reportedly seen in common variable immunodeficiency TCR beta sequences.

Their antigens remain unidentified. The sequenced sample was peripheral blood mononuclear cells. All receptors come from a human donor with common variable immunodeficiency.

The sample holds many counts of this clone. The read halts 3 residues ahead of the CDR3 end, with the missing end drawn from the germline J gene. The chain combines TRBV30 with TRBJ2-2, with TRBD2 matching over 11 bases. This CDR3 region has 15 residues. V lost 0 bases and J lost 8; bases outside the gene matches: 5. Germline CDR1 and CDR2: GTSNPN and SVGIG (reference sequence). CDR3 region: CAWSVLTSGIGELFF. The sequenced part of the CDR3 DNA is TGTGCCTGGAGTGTATTGACTAGCGGGATAGGGGAG.

Notes on this clone: The sequenced fragment ends 3 residues before the CDR3 boundary, so the rest is inferred from the germline J gene. This chain uses TRBV5-1 with TRBJ1-1; 9 bases map to TRBD1. Germline V gene data show CDR1 as SGHRS and CDR2 as YFSETQ. The V segment lost 5 bases and the J segment 6 bases; nucleotides outside the gene matches: 8. The CDR3 loop spans 14 amino acids. CDR3 residues: CASRDGQGIAEAFF. CDR3 DNA (partial): TGCGCCAGCAGGGACGGACAGGGGATCGCTGAA.

This clone ranks as medium-sized (0.01 to 0.1%). The read comes to an end 3 residues before the CDR3 does, leaving the germline J gene to fill in the end. This chain connects TRBV15 to TRBJ1-2, with D uncertain. Trimming shortened V by 5 bases and J by 4 bases, and 17 bases separated the two germline ends. CDR1 is LNHNV, CDR2 YYDKDF, per germline (reference sequence). CDR3 length: 15 amino acids. CDR3 amino acids: CATSVDLGLGYGYTF. Partial CDR3 DNA: TGTGCCACCAGCGTGGATCTAGGTCTAGGCTATGGC.

This clone has just a few counts. The CDR3 end is not reached by the read, which stops 3 residues before it; the germline J gene fills it in. The chain is built from TRBV19 and TRBJ1-1, with TRBD1 matching 7 bases. With V trimmed by 7 bases and J by 1 base, 6 bases remained unmatched. The germline V gene encodes CDR1 LNHDA and CDR2 SQIVND (reference sequence). The CDR3 has 14 amino acids. The CDR3 sequence: CASKLTGSNTEAFF. CDR3 DNA, as far as it was read: TGTGCCAGTAAACTGACAGGGTCGAACACTGAA.

By proportion, this clone is medium-sized. The read terminates 3 residues before the CDR3 end, so the remaining end is supplied by the germline J gene. The chain uses TRBV15 and TRBJ2-2; no reliable D call. CDR3 size: 12 residues. V lost 6 bases, J lost 4 bases, and 6 bases lay in between. Per germline, CDR1 LNHNV and CDR2 YYDKDF (reference sequence). The sequenced part of the CDR3 DNA is TGTGCCACCAGTATCGGCACCGGGGAG. Protein product: CATSIGTGE. The whole CDR3 sequence is CATSIGTGELFF.

This clone was seen many times. The CDR3 extends 3 residues past the end of the read, so its final part is completed from the germline J gene. The rearrangement links TRBV7-2 to TRBJ1-3; TRBD1 matches 7 bases. The V segment lost 5 bases and the J segment 4 bases; nucleotides outside the gene matches: 5. The CDR3 totals 14 residues. Germline V gene lookup returns CDR1 SGHTA and CDR2 FQGNSA. CDR3 DNA (partial): TGTGCCAGCAGCCCCGACAGGGTCGGAAACACC. This codes for CASSPDRVGNT. The full CDR3 protein reads CASSPDRVGNTIYF.

This clone was counted only a few times. The germline gene is not matched at one end of the junction; a read error may be the cause. The CDR3 end is not reached by the read, which stops 3 residues before it; the germline J gene fills it in. The chain joins TRBV7-3 to TRBJ2-5, with D tentatively TRBD1 (6 bases). This CDR3 has 13 residues. In germline, CDR1 is SGHTA, CDR2 FQGTGA. Incomplete CDR3 DNA: TGTTCCAGCAGCTTCAACAGGGCGGAGACC. This encodes CSSSFNRAET. The entire CDR3 protein reads CSSSFNRAETQYF.

The part of the CDR3 DNA that was read is TGTGCCAGCAGCGCGGGGACCGGGACAGGCACAGATACG. Residues: CASSAGTGTGTDT. The complete CDR3 sequence is CASSAGTGTGTDTQYF. V and J are TRBV13 and TRBJ2-3, with D tentatively TRBD1 (7 bases). The read is 3 residues too short to cover the CDR3 end, so that end is filled in from the germline J gene. With 5 bases removed from V and 1 base from J, the gap between germline ends came to 16 bases. This CDR3 comprises 16 residues. The germline V gene has CDR1 PRHDT and CDR2 FYEKMQ (reference sequence).

There are a few counts of this clone. Read coverage stops 3 residues before the CDR3 terminus; the germline J gene supplies the remainder. This rearrangement joins TRBV18 to TRBJ2-3, with 8 bases fitting TRBD2. Germline V gene sequence: CDR1 KGHSH, CDR2 LQKENI. The CDR3 contains 16 residues. Trimming removed 3 bases from V and 1 base from J; junction bases left unmatched: 6. CDR3 loop: CASSPLAGSGTDTQYF. The sequenced CDR3 bases are TGTGCCAGCTCACCGCTAGCGGGTTCGGGCACAGATACG.

This clone has more than one count but fewer than ten. The read falls 3 residues short of the CDR3 end, and the missing part is taken from the germline J gene. The J gene is TRBJ2-1, the V gene TRBV7-9; the D is unclear. The germline V gene has CDR1 SEHNR and CDR2 FQNEAQ (reference sequence). The V end was cut by 0 bases, the J end by 8 bases, with 11 bases between. This CDR3 has 14 residues. The DNA read from the CDR3 is TGTGCCAGCAGCTTAGCGCAAGCTTCGGATGAG. Translating it yields CASSLAQASDE. The CDR3, in full, reads CASSLAQASDEQFF.

This clone was seen only a few times. The missing CDR3 end, 3 residues past where the read stops, is filled in from the germline J gene. The chain joins TRBV20-1 to TRBJ2-3, with 8 nucleotides matching TRBD2. V gave up 1 base and J gave up 4 bases; unmatched junction bases: 13. Germline V CDR1 and CDR2: DFQATT, SNEGSKA (reference sequence). The CDR3 is 17 residues long. Incomplete CDR3 DNA: TGCAGTGCTAGAGTCTTAATGGGACTAGGGTCTGCAGATACG. Amino acid sequence: CSARVLMGLGSADT. The complete CDR3 sequence is CSARVLMGLGSADTQYF.

The table lists this clone with many counts. The read stops 3 residues short of the end of the CDR3; the missing end is completed from the germline J gene. The chain couples TRBV13 to TRBJ1-1; D is perhaps TRBD1 (5 bases). There are 15 residues in the CDR3. In germline, CDR1 is PRHDT, CDR2 FYEKMQ (reference sequence). V shed 5 bases and J shed 0 bases, with 13 bases lying between them. The sequenced part of the CDR3 DNA is TGTGCCAGCAGCCTAAGGACAACCATGAACACTGAA. Its protein product is CASSLRTTMNTE. The full CDR3 protein reads CASSLRTTMNTEAFF.

A remark on this clone: The CDR3 end lies 3 residues beyond the end of the read and is filled in from the germline J gene. J is TRBJ2-7 and V is TRBV5-6; 7 nucleotides match TRBD1. This CDR3 contains 15 residues. After removal of 4 bases from V and 6 bases from J, the junction contained 13 bases not matched to a gene. CDR1 SGHDT and CDR2 YYEEEE come from the germline V gene. The CDR3: CASSTTGLGAGEQYF. CDR3 DNA (partial): TGTGCCAGCAGCACGACAGGGTTGGGGGCGGGCGAG.

This clone appeared many times. Read coverage stops 3 residues before the CDR3 terminus; the germline J gene supplies the remainder. The V gene is TRBV10-3, the J gene TRBJ1-6; D call uncertain. CDR1 and CDR2 (germline): ENHRY, SYGVKD. V lost 0 bases and J lost 3, with 6 bases in between. This CDR3 contains 15 residues. The CDR3 is CAISESTDYNSPLHF. The CDR3 DNA, read in part, is TGTGCCATCAGTGAGTCAACAGACTATAATTCACCC.

At least ten counts were recorded for this clone. The sequenced part of the CDR3 DNA is TGCAGCGTTTCTGGGCGCGAGGGGCAAGAGACC. It translates to CSVSGREGQET. The entire CDR3 protein reads CSVSGREGQETQYF. The chain employs TRBV29-1 and TRBJ2-5; D possibly matches TRBD1 or TRBD2 (5 bases each). The read terminates 3 residues before the CDR3 end, so the remaining end is supplied by the germline J gene. V was pared by 5 bases and J by 2 bases, with 15 bases between. The CDR3 consists of 14 residues. Germline V gene sequence: CDR1 SQVTM, CDR2 ANQGSEA.

This clone was seen repeatedly, ten times or more. With the read ending 3 residues before the CDR3 end, the germline J gene is used to fill in that end. The chain employs TRBV19 and TRBJ2-5, with D hard to call. CDR1 is LNHDA, CDR2 SQIVND, per germline (reference sequence). This CDR3 is built from 11 residues. V was trimmed by 7 bases and J by 4 bases, leaving 7 bases between them. Partial CDR3 DNA: TGTGCCAGTAAAGGTCGAGAGACC. It codes for CASKGRET. The whole CDR3 sequence is CASKGRETQYF.

Remarks on this clone: The DNA ends 3 residues before the CDR3 does, and the rest of the CDR3 is filled in from the germline J gene. The chain recombines TRBV11-2 with TRBJ2-1; TRBD2 matches at 8 bases. Losses at the gene ends were 5 bases for V and 6 bases for J; bases not matched to a gene: 3. The V gene's germline CDR1 is SGHAT and CDR2 FQNNGV. The CDR3 is 13 residues long. This CDR3 reads CASSLGLANEQFF. Partial CDR3 DNA: TGTGCCAGCAGCCTAGGACTAGCCAATGAG.

This clone has only a few counts. From the germline J gene comes the end of the CDR3, since the read stops 3 residues before it. The chain joins TRBV20-1 to TRBJ2-3; D perhaps matches TRBD1 (8 bases). This CDR3 region has 17 residues. Germline V CDR1 and CDR2: DFQATT, SNEGSKA (reference sequence). Trimming stripped 1 base from V and 3 bases from J, with 20 bases between. The CDR3 sequence: CSARGYHGQGGTDTQYF. The sequenced part of the CDR3 DNA is TGCAGTGCTAGAGGATACCACGGACAGGGAGGGACAGATACG.

There are many counts of this clone. The read terminates 3 residues ahead of where the CDR3 ends, so the germline J gene completes it. The chain carries TRBV20-1 and TRBJ2-2, with 9 bases fitting TRBD2. V lost 0 bases and J lost 6; bases outside the gene matches: 11. The CDR3 is 17 residues long. Per the germline V gene, CDR1 is DFQATT and CDR2 is SNEGSKA (reference sequence). The CDR3: CSARDPLASGRSGELFF. Incomplete CDR3 DNA: TGCAGTGCTAGAGACCCCTTGGCGAGCGGGAGGTCCGGGGAG.

In this sample, this clone turned up many times. The read terminates 3 residues before the CDR3 end, so the remaining end is supplied by the germline J gene. The chain carries TRBV30 and TRBJ2-1; 10 bases align to TRBD2. This CDR3 is 15 amino acids long. Germline V lookup: CDR1 GTSNPN, CDR2 SVGIG (reference sequence). The ends lost 0 bases at V and 4 bases at J; junction bases unmatched: 3. The DNA read from the CDR3 is TGTGCCTGGAGTGTACGGACTAGCGGTTACAATGAG. As protein: CAWSVRTSGYNE. The CDR3, in full, reads CAWSVRTSGYNEQFF.

This clone was seen a few times. The read falls 3 residues short of the CDR3 end, and the missing part is taken from the germline J gene. This chain connects TRBV11-2 to TRBJ2-7; 9 bases are a match to TRBD1. From germline, CDR1 is SGHAT and CDR2 FQNNGV. The J segment lost 4 bases and the V segment lost 5 bases, leaving 9 bases of the junction unmatched. The CDR3 length is 15 residues. CDR3 residues: CASSPGTGKFYEQYF. The DNA read from the CDR3 is TGTGCCAGCAGCCCGGGGACAGGGAAATTTTACGAG.

Turning to this clone: The CDR3 goes on 3 residues after the read ends, and that part is filled in from the germline J gene. The chain combines TRBV18 with TRBJ2-7; D unclear. V lost 0 bases and J 3 bases, leaving 9 bases between the germline ends. In germline, CDR1 is KGHSH, CDR2 LQKENI. The CDR3 consists of 14 residues. CDR3 DNA (partial): TGTGCCAGCTCACCACCCCAGGCCCTCTACGAG. It is translated as CASSPPQALYE. The entire CDR3 sequence reads CASSPPQALYEQYF.

Concerning this clone itself: The read terminates 3 residues ahead of where the CDR3 ends, so the germline J gene completes it. The chain carries TRBV18 and TRBJ2-2; 10 bases fit TRBD1. The CDR3 spans 15 residues. The V segment lost 5 bases and the J segment 3 bases; nucleotides outside the gene matches: 3. The germline V gene has CDR1 KGHSH and CDR2 LQKENI. The CDR3 sequence: CASSTGTGDTGELFF. The CDR3 DNA, read in part, is TGTGCCAGCTCAACGGGGACAGGGGACACCGGGGAG.

A few counts support this clone. The read finishes 3 residues shy of the CDR3 end, and the germline J gene is used to complete it. The chain recombines TRBV5-1 with TRBJ2-1; 7 bases are a match to TRBD2. V lost 0 bases and J lost 4; bases outside the gene matches: 4. This CDR3 comprises 15 residues. Germline CDR1 is SGHRS and CDR2 is YFSETQ. This CDR3 reads CASSLGGSTYNEQFF. CDR3 DNA (partial): TGCGCCAGCAGCTTGGGCGGGAGTACTTACAATGAG.

This clone appeared a few times. The read finishes 3 residues shy of the CDR3 end, and the germline J gene is used to complete it. J is TRBJ2-2 and V is TRBV7-9; D not certain. This CDR3 region has 13 residues. The germline V and J ends were trimmed by 2 bases and 2 bases, with 3 bases remaining between them. Germline V gene data show CDR1 as SEHNR and CDR2 as FQNEAQ (reference sequence). CDR3 DNA, as far as it was read: TGTGCCAGCAGCTTACTAAACACCGGGGAG. Protein: CASSLLNTGE. The whole CDR3 region reads CASSLLNTGELFF.

To note about this clone: The read halts 3 residues ahead of the CDR3 end, with the missing end drawn from the germline J gene. V usage is TRBV19 and J usage is TRBJ2-1; D perhaps matches TRBD2 (7 bases). V was shortened by 7 bases and J by 5 bases, with 18 bases between the two germline ends. Germline V gene sequence: CDR1 LNHDA, CDR2 SQIVND (reference sequence). The CDR3 totals 15 residues. CDR3 protein: CASTLWWGGDNEQFF. The CDR3 bases that were read are TGTGCCAGTACCCTGTGGTGGGGGGGCGACAATGAG.

On this clone itself: At one boundary the junction diverges from the germline segment, which might be a read error. The read gets to within 3 residues of the CDR3 end, and the germline J gene fills in the rest. The chain couples TRBV7-9 to TRBJ2-3; 7 bases align to TRBD2. CDR1 and CDR2 from the germline V gene are SEHNR and FQNEAQ (reference sequence). The CDR3 is 13 amino acids. The covered CDR3 bases are TGTTCCAGCTCCGGGACTAACACAGATACG. This gives the protein CSSSGTNTDT. The complete CDR3 protein is CSSSGTNTDTQYF.

This clone was counted many times. The CDR3 end lies 3 residues beyond the end of the read and is filled in from the germline J gene. The chain couples TRBV14 to TRBJ2-6; D possibly corresponds to TRBD1 (7 bases). The CDR3 contains 16 residues. Germline V lookup: CDR1 SGHDN, CDR2 FVKESK. V was trimmed by 0 bases and J by 4 bases, leaving 10 bases between them. This CDR3 reads CASSQDRGVGANVLTF. Partial CDR3 DNA: TGTGCCAGCAGCCAAGACAGGGGGGTAGGGGCCAACGTC.

This clone was detected a few times. Coverage ceases 3 residues before the CDR3 finishes, and the germline J gene fills in the end. The V and J genes are TRBV18 and TRBJ1-5; D gene uncertain. The CDR3 spans 13 residues. Germline CDR1 and CDR2: KGHSH and LQKENI. Trimming left V 4 bases short and J 7 bases short, with 11 bases between. The sequenced part of the CDR3 DNA is TGTGCCAGCTCACTCGGTAGGGCGCAGCCC. It yields the protein CASSLGRAQP. The entire CDR3 sequence reads CASSLGRAQPQHF.

There are a few counts of this clone. The read ends 3 residues early relative to the CDR3; the germline J gene fills the gap. The chain carries TRBV19 and TRBJ1-1, with TRBD1 as a possible D gene (5 bases). This CDR3 spans 12 amino acids. CDR1 LNHDA and CDR2 SQIVND come from the germline V gene (reference sequence). Trimming removed 9 bases from V and 2 bases from J, with 10 bases in between. The DNA read from the CDR3 is TGTGCCAGCCACGACAGAAACACTGAA. Encoded protein: CASHDRNTE. The whole CDR3 protein is CASHDRNTEAFF.

This clone showed up many times. Read data end 3 residues before the CDR3 end; the end is taken from the germline J gene. This chain joins TRBV18 and TRBJ1-2; 10 nucleotides align to TRBD1. The CDR3 is made up of 18 amino acids. CDR1 and CDR2 from the germline V gene are KGHSH and LQKENI. V dropped 3 bases and J dropped 3; count of bases not matched to a gene: 13. This CDR3 reads CASSPGDRGSNRYYGYTF. The covered CDR3 bases are TGTGCCAGCTCACCTGGGGACAGGGGATCAAATAGGTACTATGGC.